One sample yielded the 28 T cell receptor beta chains listed below, sequenced in a study of identical twins. TCRdb fed the 5' RACE reads into MiXCR, producing one record per CDR3 protein. The table has 690,000 or so distinct CDR3 sequences, 8.5% to 9.5% seen once; the top ten hold 0.75% to 1%. The sample was also linked to a second study, of yellow fever vaccine responses in identical twins.

The sequenced sample was PBMCs. These receptors all stem from a woman aged 18-29 years in good health.

This clonotype was seen a few times. The genes are TRBV20-1 and TRBJ2-4, with 12 nucleotides matching TRBD2. V dropped 5 bases and J dropped 9; count of bases not matched to a gene: 8. Per germline, CDR1 DFQATT and CDR2 SNEGSKA (reference sequence). This CDR3 has 14 residues. The DNA for the CDR3 is TGCAGTGCTCCTAGCGGGGGGGCAGGTCTCATTCAGTACTTC. This codes for CSAPSGGAGLIQYF.

V usage is TRBV27 and J usage is TRBJ2-7, with 7 positions matching TRBD2. CDR1 is MNHEY, CDR2 SMNVEV, per germline (reference sequence). The trim removed 8 bases at V and 0 bases at J, leaving 4 bases unmatched. This CDR3 region has 13 residues. The CDR3 here is CASGGTNSYEQYF. The CDR3 DNA reads TGTGCCAGCGGCGGGACTAACTCCTACGAGCAGTACTTC.

This chain connects TRBV7-9 to TRBJ2-1; possibly TRBD1 for D (6 bases). The germline V and J ends were trimmed by 3 bases and 10 bases, with 16 bases remaining between them. There are 14 residues in the CDR3. Germline values: CDR1 SEHNR, CDR2 FQNEAQ (reference sequence). This CDR3 is CASSFLQEGGEQFF. CDR3 sequence (DNA): TGTGCCAGCAGCTTCCTCCAGGAAGGGGGAGAGCAGTTCTTC.

At least ten counts were recorded for this clonotype. This chain joins TRBV12-3 or TRBV12-4 and TRBJ2-1, with 10 bases matching TRBD1. The CDR3 extends over 15 amino acids. Trimming cost V 5 bases and J 4 bases; bases outside gene matches: 5. The DNA of the CDR3 is TGTGCCAGCAGTCAGACAGGGGGCGGTTACAATGAGCAGTTCTTC. This gives the protein CASSQTGGGYNEQFF.

This clonotype was detected ten times or more. This rearrangement joins TRBV29-1 to TRBJ2-5; D is uncertain. V lost 4 bases, J lost 2 bases, and 11 bases lay in between. The CDR3 is made up of 13 amino acids. Germline V gives CDR1 SQVTM, CDR2 ANQGSEA. CDR3 amino acids: CSVGGRAQETQYF. The DNA for the CDR3 is TGCAGCGTTGGAGGAAGGGCTCAAGAGACCCAGTACTTC.

The chain has TRBV5-1 and TRBJ2-5; perhaps TRBD1 as D (6 bases). Germline lookup yields CDR1 SGHRS and CDR2 YFSETQ. The CDR3 contains 15 residues. The V end lost 0 bases, the J end lost 1 base, and 10 bases lay between the germline ends. This CDR3 is CASSLARTAQETQYF. In nucleotides, the CDR3 is TGCGCCAGCAGCTTGGCTCGGACAGCCCAAGAGACCCAGTACTTC.

This clonotype was observed a few times. This sequence joins TRBV6-2 or TRBV6-3 and TRBJ2-2, with 7 nucleotides matching TRBD1. Unmatched junction bases numbered 12, after V lost 7 bases and J lost 4 bases. From germline, CDR1 is MNHEY and CDR2 SVGEGT. This CDR3 has 16 residues. The CDR3 DNA follows: TGTGCCAGCACGAAATCAGGGGGTATTGGCACCGGGGAGCTGTTTTTT. The encoded protein is CASTKSGGIGTGELFF.

The table lists this clonotype with a few counts. V usage is TRBV6-5 and J usage is TRBJ2-1, with TRBD2 identical over 13 bases. This CDR3 has 14 residues. In germline, CDR1 is MNHEY, CDR2 SVGAGI. The J segment lost 7 bases and the V segment lost 4 bases, leaving 1 base of the junction unmatched. CDR3 residues: CASSLTSGRNEQFF. The DNA of the CDR3 is TGTGCCAGCAGTTTGACTAGCGGGAGGAATGAGCAGTTCTTC.

In this sample, this clonotype turned up a few times. The J gene is TRBJ1-5, the V gene TRBV18; tentative D call: TRBD1 (5 bases). Between the trimmed V and J ends, which lost 2 bases and 6 bases, there was a span of 8 bases. There are 13 residues in the CDR3. The germline CDR1 and CDR2 sequences are KGHSH and LQKENI. Here the CDR3 DNA reads TGTGCCAGCTCACCAGCCGACAGTCAGCCCCAGCATTTT. Translating gives CASSPADSQPQHF.

The chain is built from TRBV28 and TRBJ2-7; D is possibly TRBD1 (5 bases). The germline V gene has CDR1 MDHEN and CDR2 SYDVKM. V lost 5 bases, J lost 6 bases, and 14 bases lay in between. The CDR3 has 13 residues. The CDR3 sequence is CASSLIVRGEQYF. The CDR3, as DNA: TGTGCCAGCAGTCTAATAGTTAGGGGCGAGCAGTACTTC.

This clonotype turned up a few times. The rearrangement uses TRBV10-3 and TRBJ1-1; tentative D call: TRBD1 (6 bases). The CDR3 runs 11 residues. Trimming took 10 bases from V and 8 from J, leaving 14 bases between them. Germline CDR1 is ENHRY and CDR2 is SYGVKD. DNA of the CDR3: TGTGCCAGTACAGGGCTAGGGGAAGCTTTCTTT. This codes for CASTGLGEAFF.

The J gene is TRBJ2-1, the V gene TRBV9, with D maybe TRBD1 (6 bases). Germline assignment: CDR1 SGDLS and CDR2 YYNGEE. The CDR3 runs 18 residues. The V and J ends lost 1 base and 1 base respectively, with 18 bases between them. The CDR3: CASSVPREGGISYNEQFF. The CDR3 nucleotides are TGTGCCAGCAGCGTACCCCGTGAAGGGGGTATATCCTACAATGAGCAGTTCTTC. The variable domain in full, completed from reference TRBV9 and TRBJ2-1, reads DSGVTQTPKHLITATGQRVTLRCSPRSGDLSVYWYQQSLDQGLQFLIQYYNGEERAKGNILERFSAQQFPDLHSELNLSSLELGDSALYFCASSVPREGGISYNEQFFGPGTRLTVL.

This clonotype was recorded at least ten times. V gene TRBV14 combines with J gene TRBJ2-5; D is unresolved. Germline assignment: CDR1 SGHDN and CDR2 FVKESK. Trimming stripped 2 bases from V and 1 base from J, with 11 bases between. The CDR3 totals 15 residues. The chain's CDR3 is CASSQLQGPQETQYF. CDR3 nucleotide sequence: TGTGCCAGCAGCCAACTACAAGGGCCCCAAGAGACCCAGTACTTC.

This clonotype was seen at least ten times. V and J are TRBV20-1 and TRBJ2-3; D is ambiguous. This CDR3 contains 13 residues. The ends were cut back, 0 bases at V and 4 bases at J, with 8 bases in the middle. Looked up from germline, CDR1 is DFQATT and CDR2 is SNEGSKA (reference sequence). CDR3 coding DNA: TGCAGTGCTAGAGACCCCAATCCAGATACGCAGTATTTT. It codes for CSARDPNPDTQYF.

This clonotype has just a few counts. The rearrangement links TRBV3-1 to TRBJ1-1, with 7 positions matching TRBD1. With V trimmed by 3 bases and J by 0 bases, 7 bases remained unmatched. This CDR3 region has 16 residues. Per the germline V gene, CDR1 is LGHDT and CDR2 is YNNKEL (reference sequence). The CDR3 sequence is CASSHPGGPMNTEAFF. CDR3 bases: TGTGCCAGCAGCCATCCAGGGGGACCAATGAACACTGAAGCTTTCTTT.

This clonotype has ten or more counts. The V and J genes are TRBV12-3 or TRBV12-4 and TRBJ1-1; no clear D gene. V shed 3 bases and J shed 6 bases, with 5 bases lying between them. This CDR3 is 11 amino acids long. This CDR3 is CASSFVAEAFF. In DNA form, the CDR3 reads TGTGCCAGCAGTTTCGTCGCTGAAGCTTTCTTT.

This clonotype was seen a handful of times. The chain joins TRBV5-1 to TRBJ1-6; 8 bases map to TRBD1. The ends lost 4 bases at V and 8 bases at J; junction bases unmatched: 8. Germline V gene lookup returns CDR1 SGHRS and CDR2 YFSETQ. The CDR3 spans 15 residues. The CDR3 DNA reads as TGCGCCAGCAGCGCCATACCGACAGGGGATTCACCCCTCCACTTT. Its translation: CASSAIPTGDSPLHF.

The sample holds a few counts of this clonotype. The V call is TRBV20-1, the J call TRBJ2-1; D is perhaps TRBD2 (6 bases). CDR3 length: 15 amino acids. Germline V gives CDR1 DFQATT, CDR2 SNEGSKA (reference sequence). Trimming removed 1 base from V and 5 bases from J, with 15 bases in between. CDR3 amino acids: CSARGVSGDHNEQFF. In nucleotides, the CDR3 is TGCAGTGCTAGAGGTGTTAGCGGAGACCACAATGAGCAGTTCTTC.

At least ten counts were recorded for this clonotype. This chain links TRBV20-1 with TRBJ1-3; D not resolved. This CDR3 region has 13 residues. Trimming took off 0 bases at V and 4 bases at J, with 7 bases between the two ends. The V gene's germline CDR1 is DFQATT and CDR2 SNEGSKA (reference sequence). CDR3 coding DNA: TGCAGTGCTAGAGAGGCAGGAGGAAACACCATATATTTT. Translating gives CSAREAGGNTIYF.

This clonotype has a count of ten or more. This chain links TRBV6-2 or TRBV6-3 with TRBJ2-3, with 12 bases lining up with TRBD2. Germline CDR1 and CDR2: MNHEY and SVGEGT. This CDR3 is built from 15 residues. Trimming cost V 5 bases and J 4 bases; bases outside gene matches: 4. The CDR3 sequence is CASSTSGRTPDTQYF. The CDR3, as DNA: TGTGCCAGCAGTACTAGCGGGAGGACCCCAGATACGCAGTATTTT.

This clonotype was observed many times. The rearrangement joins TRBV3-1 to TRBJ2-2, with 10 positions matching TRBD2. CDR1 is LGHDT and CDR2 is YNNKEL in the germline V gene (reference sequence). J was trimmed by 0 bases and V by 10 bases; bases with no gene match: 8. CDR3 length: 16 amino acids. The CDR3 spells CATTSGRGTNTGELFF. CDR3 coding DNA: TGTGCCACCACCAGCGGGAGGGGCACGAACACCGGGGAGCTGTTTTTT.

This clonotype was counted only a few times. This chain joins TRBV5-1 and TRBJ2-5; 7 bases line up with TRBD1. V shed 0 bases and J 5 bases; nucleotides not matched to a gene: 7. Germline V gene data show CDR1 as SGHRS and CDR2 as YFSETQ. The CDR3 spans 15 residues. The CDR3 DNA follows: TGCGCCAGCAGCTTGGGTACAGGGGTTACGGAGACCCAGTACTTC. Translating gives CASSLGTGVTETQYF.

This clonotype has a count of ten or more. V is TRBV29-1 and J is TRBJ2-1; 9 bases fit TRBD1. V gave up 7 bases and J gave up 4 bases; unmatched junction bases: 5. The CDR3 loop spans 13 amino acids. Germline CDR1 and CDR2: SQVTM and ANQGSEA. The CDR3 spells CSAGQGNYNEQFF. CDR3 bases: TGCAGCGCCGGACAGGGGAATTACAATGAGCAGTTCTTC.

CDR3 bases: TGTGCCAGCGGTAACAGGAGACTAGCGGGGGAGGTGGAGCAGTACTTC. Amino acid sequence: CASGNRRLAGEVEQYF. The chain couples TRBV28 to TRBJ2-7, with 12 nucleotides matching TRBD2. The germline gives CDR1 MDHEN, CDR2 SYDVKM. This CDR3 region has 16 residues. J lost 7 bases, V lost 8 bases, and 15 bases had no gene match.

This clonotype was counted between two and nine times. This chain connects TRBV4-3 to TRBJ2-1; 7 positions agree with TRBD2. CDR3 length: 15 residues. V shed 0 bases and J 8 bases; nucleotides not matched to a gene: 7. Germline CDR1 reads LGHNA; CDR2 reads YSLEER. In DNA form, the CDR3 reads TGCGCCAGCAGCCAAGATACAGGACTAGACTATGAGCAGTTCTTC. It is translated as CASSQDTGLDYEQFF.

The J gene is TRBJ2-5, the V gene TRBV5-1; 9 bases align to TRBD1. In germline, CDR1 is SGHRS, CDR2 YFSETQ. This CDR3 region has 15 residues. Germline trimming cut 4 bases from V and 0 bases from J; bases unmatched to any gene: 4. The chain's CDR3 is CASSGGTGYQETQYF. The CDR3 DNA is TGCGCCAGCAGCGGCGGGACAGGGTACCAAGAGACCCAGTACTTC.

At least ten counts were recorded for this clonotype. This chain joins TRBV24-1 and TRBJ2-2, with D hard to call. This CDR3 contains 15 residues. The V and J ends lost 0 bases and 6 bases respectively, with 10 bases between them. Germline V gives CDR1 KGHDR, CDR2 SFDVKD. CDR3 coding DNA: TGTGCCACCAGTGATTTGCAATGGAAATCCGGGGAGCTGTTTTTT. Translated: CATSDLQWKSGELFF.

J is TRBJ2-3 and V is TRBV6-1; 8 positions match TRBD1. V trimming: 8 bases; J trimming: 2 bases; junction bases outside the gene matches: 6. The CDR3 spans 14 residues. Germline V gene sequence: CDR1 MNHNS, CDR2 SASEGT. CDR3 amino acids: CASGGQGFTDTQYF. The CDR3 nucleotides read TGTGCCAGCGGAGGACAGGGCTTCACAGATACGCAGTATTTT.